The 28 T cell receptor beta chains given below trace back to one sample, sequenced in a study of human T cells and chemical hapten exposure. Regarding time point: patch test 2, 6 weeks after DPC sensitization. The treatment was: therapeutic diphenylcyclopropenone sensitization with weekly scalp DPC. TCRdb ran MiXCR on the RACE reads and lists one entry per CDR3 protein. Among 85,000 or so distinct CDR3 sequences listed, 11% were seen once. This specimen consisted of whole blood, obtained in connection with sensitization to the hapten diphenylcyclopropenone (DPC). These receptors were taken from a man younger than 35 with alopecia areata. Some clones in this sample may be carry-over from other donors' samples.

The chain employs TRBV6-2 or TRBV6-3 and TRBJ1-6, with 8 bases identical to TRBD1. This CDR3 region has 18 residues. Germline CDR1 and CDR2: MNHEY and SVGEGT. Losses at the gene ends were 2 bases for V and 10 bases for J; bases not matched to a gene: 16. CDR3 loop: CASSYPPGGERLVSPLHF. The CDR3 nucleotides are TGTGCCAGCAGTTACCCCCCAGGGGGCGAGAGGCTCGTGTCACCCCTCCACTTT.

The chain combines TRBV7-8 with TRBJ2-7; D is uncertain. CDR1 is SGHVS, CDR2 FQNEAQ, per germline. V was trimmed by 2 bases and J by 7 bases, leaving 6 bases between them. CDR3 length: 11 residues. The CDR3: CASSLSQEQYF. DNA for the CDR3: TGTGCCAGCAGCTTATCTCAGGAGCAGTACTTC.

This clonotype has at least ten counts. The chain is built from TRBV15 and TRBJ2-2, with TRBD1 matching 8 bases. Trimming removed 2 bases from V and 2 bases from J; junction bases left unmatched: 4. The germline V gene has CDR1 LNHNV and CDR2 YYDKDF (reference sequence). The length of the CDR3 is 16 residues. In DNA, the CDR3 is TGTGCCACCAGCAGATGGGGACAGGTCAACACCGGGGAGCTGTTTTTT. Translating gives CATSRWGQVNTGELFF.

The gene calls are TRBV6-2 or TRBV6-3 and TRBJ2-7; D not resolved. Trimming stripped 0 bases from V and 4 bases from J, with 13 bases between. The CDR3 loop spans 15 amino acids. CDR1 and CDR2 (germline): MNHEY, SVGEGT. The CDR3 nucleotides are TGTGCCAGCAGTTACTCCCCGGAGTGGGGATACGAGCAGTACTTC. Translated, it gives CASSYSPEWGYEQYF.

The table lists this clonotype with many counts. The CDR3 is CASGLNQPQHF. The DNA of the CDR3 is TGTGCCAGTGGTTTGAATCAGCCCCAGCATTTT. The V call is TRBV19, the J call TRBJ1-5, with unresolved D. This CDR3 region has 11 residues. Trimming shortened V by 8 bases and J by 4 bases, and 6 bases separated the two germline ends. The germline V gene encodes CDR1 LNHDA and CDR2 SQIVND (reference sequence).

The gene calls are TRBV5-4 and TRBJ1-2, with D maybe TRBD1 (6 bases). V was cut by 0 bases and J by 5 bases, with 17 bases left in between. This CDR3 has 16 amino acids. Germline values: CDR1 SGHNT, CDR2 YYREEE (reference sequence). DNA for the CDR3: TGTGCCAGCAGCTTGGCCCCGGGGGGCGCTGGATATGGCTACACCTTC. This translates into CASSLAPGGAGYGYTF.

CDR3 in amino acids: CASSVDRSSYNEQFF. DNA of the CDR3: TGTGCCAGCAGCGTGGACAGGAGCTCCTACAATGAGCAGTTCTTC. The genes are TRBV9 and TRBJ2-1; 7 bases line up with TRBD1. Trimming removed 2 bases from V and 0 bases from J; junction bases left unmatched: 2. Germline loops: CDR1 SGDLS, CDR2 YYNGEE. The CDR3 loop spans 15 amino acids.

Many counts were recorded for this clonotype. The V gene is TRBV20-1, the J gene TRBJ2-1; TRBD1 matches 8 bases. V lost 6 bases and J lost 9; bases outside the gene matches: 10. The CDR3 loop spans 13 amino acids. CDR1 and CDR2 (germline): DFQATT, SNEGSKA (reference sequence). CDR3 DNA: TGCAGTGCGGGGGCAGACAGGGGAGGTGAGCAGTTCTTC. Translating it yields CSAGADRGGEQFF.

This clonotype has ten or more counts. This rearrangement joins TRBV7-3 to TRBJ2-2; a possible D gene is TRBD2 (5 bases). V was pared by 6 bases and J by 1 base, with 9 bases between. CDR1 and CDR2 from the germline V gene are SGHTA and FQGTGA. The CDR3 sequence is 14 residues long. The CDR3 coding sequence is TGTGCCAGCAGACAAGAGGGGAACACCGGGGAGCTGTTTTTT. This encodes CASRQEGNTGELFF.

V gene TRBV9 combines with J gene TRBJ2-2; tentative D call: TRBD1 (5 bases). Trimming removed 3 bases from V and 4 bases from J, with 10 bases in between. The CDR3 is 14 residues long. The germline V gene encodes CDR1 SGDLS and CDR2 YYNGEE. CDR3 in DNA: TGTGCCAGCAGCGGGCACAGGAGCACCGGGGAGCTGTTTTTT. It codes for CASSGHRSTGELFF.

In its sample, this clonotype was seen many times. The chain recombines TRBV12-3 or TRBV12-4 with TRBJ1-6; possible D gene TRBD1, 6 bases. CDR3 length: 15 amino acids. Trimming pared 4 bases from V and 9 bases from J, leaving 16 bases between. CDR3 region: CASSYPGRGISPLHF. The CDR3 nucleotides read TGTGCCAGCAGTTACCCGGGGAGGGGGATTTCACCCCTCCACTTT.

This clonotype was counted ten times or more. This chain uses TRBV20-1 with TRBJ1-6; D may be TRBD1 (6 bases). Germline CDR1 reads DFQATT; CDR2 reads SNEGSKA (reference sequence). Trimming cost V 4 bases and J 8 bases, with 15 bases left between them. The length of the CDR3 is 14 residues. CDR3 bases: TGCAGTGCTACGGGGGCGAGTGTTGATTCACCCCTCCACTTT. Residues: CSATGASVDSPLHF.

This clonotype has a handful of counts. The V gene is TRBV2, the J gene TRBJ1-5, with unresolved D. Trimming took off 6 bases at V and 4 bases at J, with 7 bases between the two ends. The germline CDR1 and CDR2 sequences are SNHLY and FYNNEI. The length of the CDR3 is 12 residues. The CDR3 sequence: CASSRDNQPQHF. The CDR3 DNA reads TGTGCCAGCAGCCGAGATAATCAGCCCCAGCATTTT.

This clonotype was observed a few times. The V and J genes are TRBV7-3 and TRBJ1-1, with D possibly being TRBD1 (6 bases). Germline CDR1 reads SGHTA; CDR2 reads FQGTGA. The V and J ends lost 4 bases and 7 bases respectively, with 13 bases between them. This CDR3 has 13 residues. The CDR3 protein is CASSWTQGNEAFF. The CDR3 bases are TGTGCCAGCAGCTGGACACAGGGAAATGAAGCTTTCTTT.

This clonotype was seen at least ten times. The chain is built from TRBV7-2 and TRBJ1-5; tentative D call: TRBD1 (6 bases). Germline assignment: CDR1 SGHTA and CDR2 FQGNSA. Trimming left V 2 bases short and J 3 bases short, with 11 bases between. The CDR3 spans 15 residues. CDR3 protein: CASSLTGSNNQPQHF. The CDR3 DNA follows: TGTGCCAGCAGCTTAACAGGGTCTAACAATCAGCCCCAGCATTTT.

Ten or more counts support this clonotype. This chain links TRBV7-3 with TRBJ1-6; D gene ambiguous. The germline V gene has CDR1 SGHTA and CDR2 FQGTGA. Trimming removed 5 bases at V and 3 bases at J, with 11 bases between. The CDR3 is 15 amino acids. CDR3 amino acids: CASSAGDLYNSPLHF. Here the CDR3 DNA reads TGTGCCAGCAGCGCTGGTGATCTCTATAATTCACCCCTCCACTTT.

The sample holds a few counts of this clonotype. V and J are TRBV7-9 and TRBJ2-7, with D hard to call. Trimming shortened V by 1 base and J by 0 bases, and 7 bases separated the two germline ends. Per the germline V gene, CDR1 is SEHNR and CDR2 is FQNEAQ (reference sequence). The CDR3 has 14 residues. CDR3 sequence (DNA): TGTGCCAGCAGCTTAGTAGGTAGCTCCTACGAGCAGTACTTC. This sequence encodes CASSLVGSSYEQYF.

This clonotype was found once. This chain joins TRBV5-6 and TRBJ2-7; maybe TRBD1 (6 bases). Germline CDR1 SGHDT, CDR2 YYEEEE. Trimming took 2 bases from V and 2 from J, leaving 11 bases between them. The CDR3 length is 14 residues. CDR3 sequence reads: CASSFSRGPYEQYF. The CDR3 region has the DNA TGTGCCAGCAGCTTTTCCAGGGGCCCCTACGAGCAGTACTTC.

The chain is built from TRBV6-4 and TRBJ1-5; D might be TRBD1 (6 bases). Germline V gene sequence: CDR1 MRHNA, CDR2 SNTAGT. This CDR3 is 15 amino acids long. V lost 5 bases to trimming and J lost 7 bases, with 18 bases between them. The CDR3 DNA reads as TGTGCCAGCAGTTCCGAAGGGGGGGCGGGACAGCCCCAGCATTTT. Its translation is CASSSEGGAGQPQHF.

In this sample, this clonotype turned up a few times. V and J are TRBV5-1 and TRBJ2-5; D is possibly TRBD1 (6 bases). The V end was cut by 0 bases, the J end by 2 bases, with 11 bases between. Germline CDR1 is SGHRS and CDR2 is YFSETQ. This CDR3 has 15 residues. CDR3 nucleotide sequence: TGCGCCAGCAGCTTGGCAGGGGCCTCGCAAGAGACCCAGTACTTC. It encodes CASSLAGASQETQYF.

This clonotype was seen at least ten times. This chain links TRBV7-9 with TRBJ1-4; no definite D call. Trimming took off 5 bases at V and 4 bases at J, with 11 bases between the two ends. There are 14 residues in the CDR3. Germline assignment: CDR1 SEHNR and CDR2 FQNEAQ (reference sequence). CDR3 in amino acids: CASSAPYGNEKLFF. The DNA for the CDR3 is TGTGCCAGCAGCGCGCCATATGGTAATGAAAAACTGTTTTTT.

The V gene is TRBV18, the J gene TRBJ1-1; 10 bases line up with TRBD1. V shed 2 bases, J shed 4 bases, and the junction held 10 bases outside the gene matches. The CDR3 extends over 17 amino acids. Per germline, CDR1 KGHSH and CDR2 LQKENI. The CDR3 region is CASSPSGTGALRTEAFF. DNA of the CDR3: TGTGCCAGCTCACCATCGGGGACAGGGGCGTTACGCACTGAAGCTTTCTTT.

The chain couples TRBV5-4 to TRBJ2-5; a possible D gene is TRBD1 (5 bases). The V gene's germline CDR1 is SGHNT and CDR2 YYREEE (reference sequence). The V end was cut by 4 bases, the J end by 3 bases, with 10 bases between. There are 13 residues in the CDR3. In DNA, the CDR3 is TGTGCCAGCAGCCAATTAGGGGAAGAGACCCAGTACTTC. This gives the protein CASSQLGEETQYF.

The table lists this clonotype with many counts. The chain uses TRBV20-1 and TRBJ2-2; D might be TRBD1 (6 bases). The CDR3 has 13 residues. Per germline, CDR1 DFQATT and CDR2 SNEGSKA (reference sequence). The germline V and J ends were trimmed by 6 bases and 6 bases, with 14 bases remaining between them. This chain's CDR3 is CSAKGGPAGELFF. In nucleotides, the CDR3 is TGCAGTGCGAAAGGGGGTCCCGCCGGGGAGCTGTTTTTT.

This clonotype was seen repeatedly, ten times or more. This chain uses TRBV4-3 with TRBJ2-7; unclear D gene. Germline lookup yields CDR1 LGHNA and CDR2 YSLEER. The CDR3 is made up of 13 amino acids. Trimming shortened V by 0 bases and J by 4 bases, and 7 bases separated the two germline ends. DNA for the CDR3: TGCGCCAGCAGCCAAGATCTGGGATACGAGCAGTACGTC. This gives the protein CASSQDLGYEQYV.

There are a few counts of this clonotype. CDR3 amino acids: CSVGIPERQSPGELFF. In DNA form, the CDR3 reads TGCAGCGTTGGAATTCCAGAGAGACAGAGTCCCGGGGAGCTGTTTTTT. V and J are TRBV29-1 and TRBJ2-2; tentatively, D is TRBD1 (5 bases). CDR3 length: 16 residues. The germline CDR1 and CDR2 sequences are SQVTM and ANQGSEA. V shed 4 bases and J shed 6 bases, with 21 bases lying between them.

The sample holds many counts of this clonotype. V gene TRBV29-1 combines with J gene TRBJ2-4; D gene ambiguous. CDR3 length: 11 amino acids. In germline, CDR1 is SQVTM, CDR2 ANQGSEA. Trimming cost V 3 bases and J 6 bases, with 6 bases left between them. CDR3 residues: CSVDSGNIQYF. CDR3 DNA: TGCAGCGTTGACTCGGGAAACATTCAGTACTTC.

The chain has TRBV18 and TRBJ2-6; a weak D match, TRBD2 (5 bases). Germline CDR1 is KGHSH and CDR2 is LQKENI. Trimming cost V 2 bases and J 0 bases, with 14 bases left between them. CDR3 length: 18 residues. The CDR3 coding sequence is TGTGCCAGCTCACCAGGGCTGGGGAGCCTCTCTGGGGCCAACGTCCTGACTTTC. Translation gives CASSPGLGSLSGANVLTF.